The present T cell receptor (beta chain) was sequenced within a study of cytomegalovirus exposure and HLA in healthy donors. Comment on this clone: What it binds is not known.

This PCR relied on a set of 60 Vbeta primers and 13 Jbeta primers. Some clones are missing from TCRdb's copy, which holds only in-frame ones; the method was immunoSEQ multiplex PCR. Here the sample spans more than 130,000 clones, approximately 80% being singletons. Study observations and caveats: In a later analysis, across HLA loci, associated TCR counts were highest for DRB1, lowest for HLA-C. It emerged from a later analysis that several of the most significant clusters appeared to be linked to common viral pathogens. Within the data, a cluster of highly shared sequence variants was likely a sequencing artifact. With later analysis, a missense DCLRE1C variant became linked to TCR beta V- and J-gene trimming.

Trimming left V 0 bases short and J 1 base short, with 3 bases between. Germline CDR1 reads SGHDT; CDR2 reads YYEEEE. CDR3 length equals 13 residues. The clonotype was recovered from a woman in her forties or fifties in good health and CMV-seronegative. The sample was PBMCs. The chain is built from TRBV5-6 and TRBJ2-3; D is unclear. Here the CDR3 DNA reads TGTGCCAGCAGCTTGGGGCGCACAGATACGCAGTATTTT. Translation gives CASSLGRTDTQYF.